This T cell receptor (beta chain) is drawn from a study of blood T cell repertoires in COVID-19. As for the study in general: Samples of COVID-19 (acute and convalescent) were obtained from the United States, Italy and Spain. The cDNA or gDNA used as material had been derived from T cells, B-cell-depleted T cells, or PBMCs.

The protocol was immunoSEQ multiplex PCR, while the TCRdb copy is restricted to in-frame clones and leaves out a portion. The sample includes tens of thousands of clones, approximately 89% of them seen just once. The receptor's source is a man between 50 and 59 years old with active COVID-19. The sample consisted of peripheral blood.

CDR3 coding DNA: TGCGCCAGCAGCGCCAAAACAGGTCCCTACGAGCAGTACTTC. It yields the protein CASSAKTGPYEQYF. V and J are TRBV5-1 and TRBJ2-7; the D gene is possibly TRBD1 (5 bases). Trimming stripped 4 bases from V and 2 bases from J, with 13 bases between. Germline V gene sequence: CDR1 SGHRS, CDR2 YFSETQ. The CDR3 extends over 14 amino acids.